The T cell receptor (beta chain) under discussion was sequenced for a study of blood T cell repertoires in COVID-19. J was trimmed by 5 bases and V by 5 bases; bases with no gene match: 6. There are 14 residues in the CDR3. CDR1 and CDR2 from the germline V gene are SNHLY and FYNNEI. Sequenced by immunoSEQ multiplex PCR; TCRdb stores in-frame clones only, minus some. The sample carries roughly 150,000 clones, under 90% recorded once. This clone was recorded a few times. V gene TRBV2 combines with J gene TRBJ1-5, with 7 bases identical to TRBD1. This TCR was sampled from a man between 50 and 59 years old who had recovered from COVID-19. Sequencing was carried out using PBMCs or T cells enriched from blood (not recorded which). The CDR3 region has the DNA TGTGCCAGCAGTTCCGACAGGGCGTATCAGCCCCAGCATTTT. The encoded protein is CASSSDRAYQPQHF.